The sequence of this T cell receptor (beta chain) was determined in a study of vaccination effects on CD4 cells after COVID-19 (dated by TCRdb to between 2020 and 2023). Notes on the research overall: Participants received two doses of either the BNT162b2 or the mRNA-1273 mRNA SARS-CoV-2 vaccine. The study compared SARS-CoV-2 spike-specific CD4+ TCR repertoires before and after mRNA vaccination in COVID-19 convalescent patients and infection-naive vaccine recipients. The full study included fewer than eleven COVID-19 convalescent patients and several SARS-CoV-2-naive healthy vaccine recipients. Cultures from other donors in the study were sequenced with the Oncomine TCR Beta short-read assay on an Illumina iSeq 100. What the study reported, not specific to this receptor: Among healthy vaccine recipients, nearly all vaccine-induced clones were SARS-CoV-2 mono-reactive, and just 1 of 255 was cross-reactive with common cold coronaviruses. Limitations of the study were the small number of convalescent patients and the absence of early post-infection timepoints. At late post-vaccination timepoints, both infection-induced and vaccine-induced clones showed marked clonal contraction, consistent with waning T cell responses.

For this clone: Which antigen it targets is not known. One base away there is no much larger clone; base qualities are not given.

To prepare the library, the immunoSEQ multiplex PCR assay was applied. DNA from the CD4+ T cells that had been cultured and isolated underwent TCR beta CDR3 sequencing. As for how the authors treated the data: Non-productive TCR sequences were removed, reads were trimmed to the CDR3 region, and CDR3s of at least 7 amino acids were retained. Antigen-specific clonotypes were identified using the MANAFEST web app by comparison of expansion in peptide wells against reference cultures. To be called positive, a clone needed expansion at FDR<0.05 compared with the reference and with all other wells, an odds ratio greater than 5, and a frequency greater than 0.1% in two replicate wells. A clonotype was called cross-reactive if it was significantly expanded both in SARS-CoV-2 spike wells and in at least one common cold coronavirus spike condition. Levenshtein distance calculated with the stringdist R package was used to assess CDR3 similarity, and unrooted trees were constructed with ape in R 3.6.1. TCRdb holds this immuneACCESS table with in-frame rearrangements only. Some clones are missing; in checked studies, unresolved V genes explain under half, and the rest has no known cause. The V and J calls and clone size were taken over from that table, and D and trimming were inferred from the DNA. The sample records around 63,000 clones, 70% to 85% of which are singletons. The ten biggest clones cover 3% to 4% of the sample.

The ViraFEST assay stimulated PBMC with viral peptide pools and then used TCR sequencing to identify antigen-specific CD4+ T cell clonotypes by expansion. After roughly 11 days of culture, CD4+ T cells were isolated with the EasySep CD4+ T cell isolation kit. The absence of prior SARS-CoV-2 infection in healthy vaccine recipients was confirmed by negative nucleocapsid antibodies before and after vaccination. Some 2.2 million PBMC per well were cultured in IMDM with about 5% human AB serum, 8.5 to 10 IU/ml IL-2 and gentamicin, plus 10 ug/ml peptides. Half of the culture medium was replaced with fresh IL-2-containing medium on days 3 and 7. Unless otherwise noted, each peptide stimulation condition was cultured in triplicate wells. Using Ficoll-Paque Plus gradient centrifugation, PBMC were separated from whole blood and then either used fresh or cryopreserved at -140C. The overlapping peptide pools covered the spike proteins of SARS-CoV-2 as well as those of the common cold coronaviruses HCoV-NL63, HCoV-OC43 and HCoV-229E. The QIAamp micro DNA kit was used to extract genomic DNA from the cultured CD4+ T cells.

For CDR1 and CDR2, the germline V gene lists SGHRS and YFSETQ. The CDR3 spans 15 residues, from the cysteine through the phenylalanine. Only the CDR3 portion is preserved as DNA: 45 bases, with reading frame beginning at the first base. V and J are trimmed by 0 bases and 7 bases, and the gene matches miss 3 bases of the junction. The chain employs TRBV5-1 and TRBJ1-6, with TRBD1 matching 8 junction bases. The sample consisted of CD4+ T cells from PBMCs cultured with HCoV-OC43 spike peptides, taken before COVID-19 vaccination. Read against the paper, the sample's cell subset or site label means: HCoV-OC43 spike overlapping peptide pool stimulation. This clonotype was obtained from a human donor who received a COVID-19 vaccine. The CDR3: CASSLGGQENSPLHF. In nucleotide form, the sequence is TGCGCCAGCAGCTTGGGGGGACAGGAAAATTCACCCCTCCACTTT.